These 21 T cell receptor beta chains share one sample of origin, sequenced in a study of blood T cell repertoires in COVID-19 (TCRdb year 2020). The library was obtained by the immunoSEQ multiplex PCR assay. Not all clones reach the TCRdb copy of this immuneACCESS table, which keeps in-frame sequences only. Checked studies attribute under half of the gap to unresolved V genes and leave the rest unexplained. This sample is represented by some 200,000 clones; 90% of them were singletons. The ten largest clonotypes hold approximately 0.5% of the sample. Sequenced: peripheral blood. Receptors originate from a man aged 50 or older with acute or convalescent COVID-19.

The chain joins TRBV27 to TRBJ2-5, with D perhaps matching TRBD2 (6 bases). Germline V CDR1 and CDR2: MNHEY, SMNVEV (reference sequence). V lost 2 bases to trimming and J lost 9 bases, with 13 bases between them. This CDR3 spans 13 amino acids. CDR3 in DNA: TGTGCCAGCAGTTTAGAAGGCTCGGGGGCCCAGTACTTC. Its translation is CASSLEGSGAQYF.

The chain uses TRBV5-1 and TRBJ2-7; 8 bases map to TRBD2. This CDR3 region has 20 residues. Unmatched junction bases numbered 20, after V lost 0 bases and J lost 3 bases. The germline CDR1 and CDR2 sequences are SGHRS and YFSETQ. In DNA, the CDR3 is TGCGCCAGCAGCTTGGGGTCAGCGGGAGCCTTCACGGATTGGGACTACGAGCAGTACTTC. It codes for CASSLGSAGAFTDWDYEQYF.

V and J are TRBV5-1 and TRBJ1-5, with 12 bases lining up with TRBD1. V lost 0 bases and J lost 7; bases outside the gene matches: 5. Germline CDR1 is SGHRS and CDR2 is YFSETQ. This CDR3 is 16 amino acids long. The DNA of the CDR3 is TGCGCCAGCAGCTTGGCCGGGACAGGGGGCAGGCAGCCCCAGCATTTT. The encoded protein is CASSLAGTGGRQPQHF.

CDR3 loop: CASSIHGFAGGAPTGELFF. The CDR3 DNA sequence: TGTGCCAGTAGTATACACGGATTCGCCGGGGGGGCGCCCACCGGGGAGCTGTTTTTT. The chain employs TRBV19 and TRBJ2-2; 8 bases fit TRBD2. Germline CDR1 is LNHDA and CDR2 is SQIVND (reference sequence). This CDR3 is built from 19 residues. The junction had 15 bases not matched to a gene; V was cut back by 2 bases and J by 4 bases.

The rearrangement uses TRBV27 and TRBJ2-7, with 9 bases matching TRBD2. Germline values: CDR1 MNHEY, CDR2 SMNVEV (reference sequence). The CDR3 runs 15 residues. V lost 2 bases, J lost 2 bases, and 4 bases stayed unmatched. CDR3 DNA: TGTGCCAGCAGTTTACTTGCTAGCGGGACCTACGAGCAGTACTTC. Translating it yields CASSLLASGTYEQYF.

CDR3 protein: CASSLETVYNEQFF. The DNA of the CDR3 is TGTGCCAGCAGCTTAGAAACAGTCTACAATGAGCAGTTCTTC. The chain uses TRBV11-2 and TRBJ2-1, with unresolved D. CDR3 length: 14 residues. Germline-derived CDR1 and CDR2 are SGHAT and FQNNGV. Trimming left V 0 bases short and J 3 bases short, with 6 bases between.

Here the CDR3 reads CASSQTRANEKLFF. The CDR3 nucleotides read TGCGCCAGCAGCCAAACCAGGGCTAATGAAAAACTGTTTTTT. The chain has TRBV4-1 and TRBJ1-4, with D perhaps TRBD1 (5 bases). The V gene lost 2 bases and the J gene lost 3 bases, with 7 bases spanning the gap. The CDR3 runs to 14 residues. Germline assignment: CDR1 MGHRA and CDR2 YSYEKL.

This clone was seen only once. The V and J genes are TRBV14 and TRBJ2-2; a possible D gene is TRBD1 (6 bases). The germline V and J ends were trimmed by 1 base and 6 bases, with 12 bases remaining between them. Germline V gene sequence: CDR1 SGHDN, CDR2 FVKESK. This CDR3 is 15 amino acids long. CDR3 residues: CASSQGQEEAGELFF. DNA of the CDR3: TGTGCCAGCAGCCAAGGACAGGAAGAGGCCGGGGAGCTGTTTTTT.

This chain links TRBV6-2 or TRBV6-3 with TRBJ2-1; D unresolved. The V end lost 5 bases, the J end lost 9 bases, and 17 bases lay between the germline ends. This CDR3 region has 14 residues. CDR1 is MNHEY and CDR2 is SVGEGT in the germline V gene. CDR3 DNA: TGTGCCAGCAGTCCGGCGGTGCCGTCGGGTGAGCAGTTCTTC. Its translation: CASSPAVPSGEQFF.

V usage is TRBV6-5 and J usage is TRBJ1-1, with 7 bases lining up with TRBD1. CDR3 size: 11 residues. Trimming at V came to 5 bases and at J to 10 bases, leaving 4 bases not matched to a gene. Germline loops: CDR1 MNHEY, CDR2 SVGAGI. This CDR3 is CASSLQGRAFF. For the CDR3, the DNA is TGTGCCAGCAGTCTACAGGGGAGAGCTTTCTTT.

The chain couples TRBV9 to TRBJ2-2; D is perhaps TRBD2 (6 bases). With 4 bases removed from V and 4 bases from J, the gap between germline ends came to 14 bases. The length of the CDR3 is 15 residues. Per germline, CDR1 SGDLS and CDR2 YYNGEE. The CDR3 reads CASSLGGSATGELFF. In DNA form, the CDR3 reads TGTGCCAGCAGCTTAGGAGGGTCGGCCACCGGGGAGCTGTTTTTT.

The V call is TRBV10-3, the J call TRBJ2-3, with 13 bases matching TRBD2. Germline CDR1 reads ENHRY; CDR2 reads SYGVKD. CDR3 length: 15 amino acids. Trimming removed 9 bases from V and 4 bases from J; junction bases left unmatched: 7. The CDR3 DNA reads as TGTGCCATGGCTCCGGGACTAGCGGGATCAGATACGCAGTATTTT. Translation gives CAMAPGLAGSDTQYF.

The rearrangement uses TRBV27 and TRBJ2-3; TRBD1 matches at 8 bases. The CDR3 covers 16 residues. V was clipped by 5 bases and J by 0 bases; unmatched bases: 7. Per germline, CDR1 MNHEY and CDR2 SMNVEV (reference sequence). The CDR3 DNA follows: TGTGCCAGCAGTCCCCGGACAGGGAGGAGCACAGATACGCAGTATTTT. Translating gives CASSPRTGRSTDTQYF.

For the CDR3, the DNA is TGTGCCAGCAGTTCCAGGGTTAGCTCCTATAATTCACCCCTCCACTTT. Translating gives CASSSRVSSYNSPLHF. The chain uses TRBV27 and TRBJ1-6, with D possibly being TRBD1 (5 bases). Per germline, CDR1 MNHEY and CDR2 SMNVEV (reference sequence). Trimming shortened V by 4 bases and J by 0 bases, and 10 bases separated the two germline ends. This CDR3 spans 16 amino acids.

This clone was detected a few times. J is TRBJ2-6 and V is TRBV5-4; the D gene is possibly TRBD1 (5 bases). CDR1 SGHNT and CDR2 YYREEE come from the germline V gene (reference sequence). The V gene lost 4 bases and the J gene lost 3 bases, with 14 bases spanning the gap. The CDR3 is 16 amino acids. This CDR3 is CASSRGQLNGANVLTF. CDR3 nucleotides: TGTGCCAGCAGCAGGGGCCAACTTAATGGGGCCAACGTCCTGACTTTC.

The chain recombines TRBV11-2 with TRBJ1-2, with 9 bases fitting TRBD1. With V trimmed by 5 bases and J by 7 bases, 14 bases remained unmatched. Germline CDR1 reads SGHAT; CDR2 reads FQNNGV. This CDR3 is built from 16 residues. Here the CDR3 DNA reads TGTGCCAGCAGCCACACCGGGACAGGGATTTTCGGTGGCTACACCTTC. This codes for CASSHTGTGIFGGYTF. Using reference TRBV11-2 and TRBJ1-2 for the parts outside the CDR3, the full variable domain is EAGVAQSPRYKIIEKRQSVAFWCNPISGHATLYWYQQILGQGPKLLIQFQNNGVVDDSQLPKDRFSAERLKGVDSTLKIQPAKLEDSAVYLCASSHTGTGIFGGYTFGSGTRLTVV.

This chain links TRBV5-1 with TRBJ2-5, with D possibly TRBD1 on 6 matching bases. This CDR3 has 15 residues. V was shortened by 2 bases and J by 2 bases, with 13 bases between the two germline ends. Germline CDR1 and CDR2: SGHRS and YFSETQ. CDR3 bases: TGCGCCAGCAGCTTCAGGGGTGGCGGTCAAGAGACCCAGTACTTC. Translated: CASSFRGGGQETQYF.

CDR3 bases: TGTGCCAGCAGTGGACAGGGCCATGGCTACACCTTC. Translation: CASSGQGHGYTF. The chain employs TRBV28 and TRBJ1-2; 8 bases align to TRBD1. V dropped 5 bases and J dropped 6; count of bases not matched to a gene: 2. There are 12 residues in the CDR3. Germline CDR1 and CDR2: MDHEN and SYDVKM.

The rearrangement uses TRBV18 and TRBJ2-5; D is possibly TRBD1 (5 bases). This CDR3 is 15 amino acids long. V lost 2 bases to trimming and J lost 5 bases, with 15 bases between them. Germline V gene sequence: CDR1 KGHSH, CDR2 LQKENI. The CDR3 protein is CASSPNAGFGETQYF. The DNA for the CDR3 is TGTGCCAGCTCACCAAATGCAGGGTTTGGGGAGACCCAGTACTTC. The whole variable domain, filled in from reference TRBV18 and TRBJ2-5, reads NAGVMQNPRHLVRRRGQEARLRCSPMKGHSHVYWYRQLPEEGLKFMVYLQKENIIDESGMPKERFSAEFPKEGPSILRIQQVVRGDSAAYFCASSPNAGFGETQYFGPGTRLLVL.

This chain connects TRBV18 to TRBJ2-5, with 11 bases that match TRBD1. With 5 bases clipped from V and 4 bases from J, the junction kept 3 bases outside the gene matches. The CDR3 is made up of 14 amino acids. Germline CDR1 is KGHSH and CDR2 is LQKENI. The CDR3 reads CASSRTGGLETQYF. Here the CDR3 DNA reads TGTGCCAGCTCAAGGACAGGGGGCTTAGAGACCCAGTACTTC.

The V and J genes are TRBV5-5 and TRBJ1-2; 9 bases line up with TRBD1. Per the germline V gene, CDR1 is SGHKS and CDR2 is YYEKEE (reference sequence). V shed 4 bases, J shed 4 bases, and the junction held 11 bases outside the gene matches. The CDR3 is 16 residues long. The chain's CDR3 is CASSLTSGTGSYGYTF. The CDR3 DNA sequence: TGTGCCAGCAGCCTCACTTCCGGGACAGGGAGCTATGGCTACACCTTC. Full variable domain (rest looked up from reference TRBV5-5 and TRBJ1-2): DAGVTQSPTHLIKTRGQQVTLRCSPISGHKSVSWYQQVLGQGPQFIFQYYEKEERGRGNFPDRFSARQFPNYSSELNVNALLLGDSALYLCASSLTSGTGSYGYTFGSGTRLTVV.